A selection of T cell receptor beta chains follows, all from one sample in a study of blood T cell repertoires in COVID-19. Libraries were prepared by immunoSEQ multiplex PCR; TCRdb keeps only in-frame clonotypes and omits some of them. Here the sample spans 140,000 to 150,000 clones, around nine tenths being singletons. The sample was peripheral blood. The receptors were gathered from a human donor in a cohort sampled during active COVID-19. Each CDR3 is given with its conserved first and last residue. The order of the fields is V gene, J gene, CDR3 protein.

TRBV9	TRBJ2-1	CASSVGSRIPNEQFF
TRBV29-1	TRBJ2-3	CSVQRGGQPDTQYF
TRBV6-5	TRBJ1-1	CASSYSVGPAGEAFF
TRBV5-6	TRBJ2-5	CASTQLAGGRETQYF
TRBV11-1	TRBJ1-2	CASSFGTTYTF
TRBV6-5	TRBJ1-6	CASSYRDYGALHF
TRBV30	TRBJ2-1	CAWSEFVSNEQFF
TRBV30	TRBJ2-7	CAWAEQGARHEQYF
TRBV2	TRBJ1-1	CASSEAESYTEAFF
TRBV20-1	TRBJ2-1	CSASPGTAGRLGNEQFF
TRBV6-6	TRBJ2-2	CASSLFGQGNGELFF
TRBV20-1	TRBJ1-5	CSATELGRGIDSNQPQHF
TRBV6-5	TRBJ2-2	CASSHRGGTGELFF
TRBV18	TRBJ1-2	CASSPRLQSYGYTF
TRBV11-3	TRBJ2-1	CASSFLGGGVNEQFF
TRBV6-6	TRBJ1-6	CASSYSGGYNSPLHF
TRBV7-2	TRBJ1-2	CASSLGGHTNYGYTF
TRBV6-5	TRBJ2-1	CASSYSSGTYNEQFF
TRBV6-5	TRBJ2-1	CASSSGGRGNNEQFF
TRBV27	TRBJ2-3	CASSWIQSTDTQYF
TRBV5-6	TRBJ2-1	CASSSGLFNEQFF
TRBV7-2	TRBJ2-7	CASSTRTGIYEQYF
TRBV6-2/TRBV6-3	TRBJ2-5	CASSDSGSGQETQYF
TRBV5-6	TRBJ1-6	CASSPGTGAINIGNSPLHF
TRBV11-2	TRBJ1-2	CASSPGTGGNYGYTF
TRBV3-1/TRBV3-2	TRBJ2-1	CASSPGTVLSYNEQFF
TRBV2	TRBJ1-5	CASSDSLSNQPQHF
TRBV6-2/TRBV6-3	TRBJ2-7	CASSSIPRAEQYF
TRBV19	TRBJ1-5	CASMTGVYNQPQHF
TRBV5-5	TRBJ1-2	CASSLKTGLGYGYTF
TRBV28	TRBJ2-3	CASSPRLAGGTDTQYF
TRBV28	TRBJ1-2	CASSPPGEGWGYTF
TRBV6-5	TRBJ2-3	CASSLAGGEDTQYF
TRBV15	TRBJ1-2	CATSRAVPYGYTF
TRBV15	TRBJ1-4	CATSRDINRGTEKLFF
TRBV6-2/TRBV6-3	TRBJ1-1	CASSYLGRGTEAFF
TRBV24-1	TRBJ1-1	CATSDHMNTEAFF
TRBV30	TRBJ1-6	CAWSDRSNSPLHF
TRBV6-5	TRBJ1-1	CASSYAAPVNTEAFF
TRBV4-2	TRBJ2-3	CASTYSPSGGAGTQYF
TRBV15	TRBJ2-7	CATSRVEPTYEQYF
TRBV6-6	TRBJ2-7	CASRSGGNPYEQYF
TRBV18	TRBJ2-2	CASSPETSGVWRELFF
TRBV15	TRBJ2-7	CATSRDPGVGYEQYF
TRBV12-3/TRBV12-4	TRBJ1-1	CASRAGQGTEAFF
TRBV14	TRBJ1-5	CASLRHPGGGHYSNQPQHF